This T cell receptor beta chain derives from a study of beta chain features in type 1 diabetes. Study findings and constraints: Among all four CD4+ subsets, Type 1 diabetes patients had TCRB CDR3s that were moderately but significantly shorter. Within the patient group, naive, central memory and Treg TCRB repertoires appeared more similar to each other than within healthy donors. Researchers cautioned that cDNA sequencing could over-represent cells with high TCR expression. Still unanswered here is whether HLA type influences TCRB rearrangement.

Investigators reverse transcribed all isolated RNA, so they sequenced expressed TCRB transcripts. Each sample of naive, central memory or regulatory T cells had, on average, about 3.6 million reads. Using immunoSEQ multiplex PCR, the repertoire was profiled, and TCRdb retains in-frame clones only, with some absent. Of under 300,000 clones detected, roughly 17% appear once; the ten largest clones hold about 0.08%. This clone was seen once. Its matching antigen is unknown. V gave up 0 bases and J gave up 7 bases, with 11 bases separating them. The germline gives CDR1 SGHDT, CDR2 YYEEEE. CDR3 length: 14 residues.

Sample: naive CD4+ T cells from blood. J is TRBJ2-1 and V is TRBV5-6, with D perhaps matching TRBD1 (5 bases). This clonotype originated in a man aged 25 to 40 with type 1 diabetes. CDR3 loop: CASSLDDSFNEQFF. The CDR3 DNA reads as TGTGCCAGCAGCTTGGACGACAGCTTTAATGAGCAGTTCTTC.